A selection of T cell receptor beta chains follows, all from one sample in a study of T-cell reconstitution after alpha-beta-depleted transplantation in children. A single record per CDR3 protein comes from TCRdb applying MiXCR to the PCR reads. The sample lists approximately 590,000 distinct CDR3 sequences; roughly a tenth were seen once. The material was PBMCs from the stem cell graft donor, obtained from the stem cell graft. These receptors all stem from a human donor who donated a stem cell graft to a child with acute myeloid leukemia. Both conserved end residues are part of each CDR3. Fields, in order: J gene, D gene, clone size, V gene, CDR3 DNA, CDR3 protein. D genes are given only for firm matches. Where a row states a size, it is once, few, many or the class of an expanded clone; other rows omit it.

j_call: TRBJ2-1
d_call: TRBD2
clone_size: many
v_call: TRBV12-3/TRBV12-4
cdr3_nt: TGTGCCAGCAGTGACGGGACTAGCGGCGACAATGAGCAGTTCTTC
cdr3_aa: CASSDGTSGDNEQFF

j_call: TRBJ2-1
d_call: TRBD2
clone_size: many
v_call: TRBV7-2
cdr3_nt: TGTGCCAGCAGCTCCCCCGGGCTAGCGGGGGAGCAGTTCTTC
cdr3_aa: CASSSPGLAGEQFF

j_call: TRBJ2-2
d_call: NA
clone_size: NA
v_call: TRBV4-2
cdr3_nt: TGTGCCAGCAGCCAATTGACATGGACGAACACCGGGGAGCTGTTTTTT
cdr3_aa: CASSQLTWTNTGELFF

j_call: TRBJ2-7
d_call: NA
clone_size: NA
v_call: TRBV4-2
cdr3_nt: TGTGCCAGCAGCCGCATCTCGGCCGATAGTGTTAGCTCCTACGAGCAGTACTTC
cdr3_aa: CASSRISADSVSSYEQYF

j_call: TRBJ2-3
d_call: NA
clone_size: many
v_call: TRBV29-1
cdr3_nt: TGCAGCGTTGATAGGCAGGGCGCAGATACGCAGTATTTT
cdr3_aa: CSVDRQGADTQYF

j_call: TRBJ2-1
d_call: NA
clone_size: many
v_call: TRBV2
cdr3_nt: TGTGCCACCGCGGACCAAACCGATAAGTTCTTC
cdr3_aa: CATADQTDKFF

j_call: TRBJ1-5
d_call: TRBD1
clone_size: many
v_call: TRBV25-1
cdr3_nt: TGTGCCAGCAGTGGAACAGGGGACGGTCAGCCCCAGCATTTT
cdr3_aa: CASSGTGDGQPQHF

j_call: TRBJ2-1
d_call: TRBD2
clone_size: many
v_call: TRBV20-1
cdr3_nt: TGCAGTGCTAGAGATGCGAGACTAGCGGGCTACAATGAGCAGTTCTTC
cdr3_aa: CSARDARLAGYNEQFF

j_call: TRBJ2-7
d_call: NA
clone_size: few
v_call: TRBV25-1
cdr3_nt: TGTGCCAGCAGTGAATCGCCGAGGGACTACGAGCAGTACTTC
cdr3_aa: CASSESPRDYEQYF

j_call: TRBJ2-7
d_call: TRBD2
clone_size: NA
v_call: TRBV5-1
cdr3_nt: TGCGCCAGCAGCCCCCGGGTAGCGGGGTTCAACGAGCAGTACTTC
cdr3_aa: CASSPRVAGFNEQYF

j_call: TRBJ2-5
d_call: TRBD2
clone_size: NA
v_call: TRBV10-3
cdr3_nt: TGTGCCATCAGTGAGGTAGCGGGCAAACAAGAGACCCAGTACTTC
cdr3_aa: CAISEVAGKQETQYF

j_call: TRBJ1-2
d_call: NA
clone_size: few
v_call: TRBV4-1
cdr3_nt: TGCGCCAGCAGCCAAGATAGATCGGCTGGCTACACCTTC
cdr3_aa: CASSQDRSAGYTF

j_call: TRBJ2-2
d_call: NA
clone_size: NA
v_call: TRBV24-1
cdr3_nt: TGTGCCACCAGTGATTTGGCAGCGGGGGAGCTGTTTTTT
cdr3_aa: CATSDLAAGELFF

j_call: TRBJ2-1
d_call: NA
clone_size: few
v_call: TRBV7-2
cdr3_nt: TGTGCCAGCAGCTTAGATTACAGCCGAGAGCAGTTCTTC
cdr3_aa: CASSLDYSREQFF

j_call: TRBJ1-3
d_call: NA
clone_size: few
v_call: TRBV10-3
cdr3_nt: TGTGCCATCACCCCCGTGGCAGGGGCGCCAGGAAACACCATATATTTT
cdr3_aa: CAITPVAGAPGNTIYF

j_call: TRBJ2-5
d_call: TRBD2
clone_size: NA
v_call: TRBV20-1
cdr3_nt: TGCAGTGCCCCGTCTCGGGGTGGTAGCGGGAGTGGTGAGACCCAGTACTTC
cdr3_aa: CSAPSRGGSGSGETQYF

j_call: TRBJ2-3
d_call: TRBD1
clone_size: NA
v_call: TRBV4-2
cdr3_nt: TGTGCCAGCAGCCAAGATCCGGCGGGCCAGGGGGCCACAGATACGCAGTATTTT
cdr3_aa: CASSQDPAGQGATDTQYF

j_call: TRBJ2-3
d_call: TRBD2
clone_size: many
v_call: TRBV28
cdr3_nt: TGTGCCAGCAACTCAGGGGGACTAGCGGGAGCCCCCACGAATACGCAGTATTTT
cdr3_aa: CASNSGGLAGAPTNTQYF

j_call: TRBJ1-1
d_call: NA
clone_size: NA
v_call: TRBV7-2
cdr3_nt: TGTGCCAGCAGCTTAGTCGGACAGAAGAACACTGAAGCTTTCTTT
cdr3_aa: CASSLVGQKNTEAFF

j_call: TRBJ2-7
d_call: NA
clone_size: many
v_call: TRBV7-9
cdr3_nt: TGTGCCAGCAGCTATCCGCGGGCTAAATCCTACGAGCAGTACTTC
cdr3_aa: CASSYPRAKSYEQYF

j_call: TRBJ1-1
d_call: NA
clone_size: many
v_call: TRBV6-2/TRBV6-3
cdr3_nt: TGTGCCAGCAGTTACCACAAGACAGCTTTCTTT
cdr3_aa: CASSYHKTAFF

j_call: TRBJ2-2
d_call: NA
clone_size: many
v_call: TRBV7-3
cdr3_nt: TGTGCCAGCAGCCCCCGGCCATCCGGGGAGCTGTTTTTT
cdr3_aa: CASSPRPSGELFF

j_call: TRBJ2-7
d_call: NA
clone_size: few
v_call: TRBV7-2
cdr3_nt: TGTGCCAGCAGCCAATACTCTACAGGCGGCGCCTACGAGCAGTACTTC
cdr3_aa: CASSQYSTGGAYEQYF

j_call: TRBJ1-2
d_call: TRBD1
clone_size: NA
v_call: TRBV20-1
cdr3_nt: TGCAGTGCTAGGGGACAGTCCACCTATGGCTACACCTTC
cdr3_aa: CSARGQSTYGYTF

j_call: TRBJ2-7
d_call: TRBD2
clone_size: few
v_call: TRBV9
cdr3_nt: TGTGCCAAACCAAGGGAACTAGCGGAATCTTACGAGCAGTACTTC
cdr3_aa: CAKPRELAESYEQYF

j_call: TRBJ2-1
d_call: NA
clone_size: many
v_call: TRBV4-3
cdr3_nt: TGCGCCAGCAGCCAAGATAGTACGGGCCTTGAGCAGTTCTTC
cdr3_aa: CASSQDSTGLEQFF

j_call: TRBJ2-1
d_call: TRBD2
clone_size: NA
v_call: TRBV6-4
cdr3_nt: TGTGCCAGCAGTGTGGCTAGCGGGGCCTACAATGAGCAGTTCTTC
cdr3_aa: CASSVASGAYNEQFF

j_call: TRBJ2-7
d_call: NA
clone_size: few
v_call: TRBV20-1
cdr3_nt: TGCAGTGCTAGCTCTCCTAGCGGACAGGTCCACGAGCAGTACTTC
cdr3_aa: CSASSPSGQVHEQYF

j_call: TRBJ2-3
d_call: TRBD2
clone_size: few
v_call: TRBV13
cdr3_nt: TGTGCCAGCAGCCCGGGGGGTAAGCGCCTCACAGATACGCAGTATTTT
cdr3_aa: CASSPGGKRLTDTQYF

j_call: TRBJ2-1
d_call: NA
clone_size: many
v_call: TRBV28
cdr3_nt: TGTGCCAGCAGTTCAGGGTACCATGAGCAGTTCTTC
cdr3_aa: CASSSGYHEQFF

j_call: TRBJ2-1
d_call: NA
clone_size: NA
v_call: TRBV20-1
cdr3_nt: TGCAGTGCTAGCCCCACGCAGCGGTCCTACAATGAGCAGTTCTTC
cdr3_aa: CSASPTQRSYNEQFF

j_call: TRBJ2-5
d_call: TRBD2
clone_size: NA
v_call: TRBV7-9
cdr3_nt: TGTGCCAGCAGCCCGAGCGGGGTTGAGACCCAGTACTTC
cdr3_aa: CASSPSGVETQYF

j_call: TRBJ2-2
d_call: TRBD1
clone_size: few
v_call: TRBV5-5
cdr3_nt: TGTGCCAGCAGCTCCCTGGGGGACAGGGCGAGTTGGACCGGGGAGCTGTTTTTT
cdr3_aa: CASSSLGDRASWTGELFF

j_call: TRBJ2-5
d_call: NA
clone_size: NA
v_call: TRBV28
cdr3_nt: TGTGCCAGCAGTTTAGTCATCTCTGGGTGGTCTCAAGAGACCCAGTACTTC
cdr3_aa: CASSLVISGWSQETQYF

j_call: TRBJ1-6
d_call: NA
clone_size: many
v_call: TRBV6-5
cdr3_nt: TGTGCCAGCAGTTCGCAACAGGACCTAAATTCACCCCTCCACTTT
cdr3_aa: CASSSQQDLNSPLHF

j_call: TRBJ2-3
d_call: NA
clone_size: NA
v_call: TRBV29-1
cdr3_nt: TGCAGCGTGAGGACTAACACAGATACGCAGTATTTT
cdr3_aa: CSVRTNTDTQYF

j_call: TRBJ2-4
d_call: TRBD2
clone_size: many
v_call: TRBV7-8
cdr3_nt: TGTGCCAGCAGCTGGGGACTAGCGGGAGGGTCAGTCAAAAACATTCAGTACTTC
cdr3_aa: CASSWGLAGGSVKNIQYF

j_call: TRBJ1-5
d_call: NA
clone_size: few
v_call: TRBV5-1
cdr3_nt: TGCGCCAGCAGCTTGCCCGGGGAAAATCAGCCCCAGCATTTT
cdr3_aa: CASSLPGENQPQHF

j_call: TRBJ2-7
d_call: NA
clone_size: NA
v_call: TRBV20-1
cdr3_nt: TGCAGTGCCGACCCGGGGACTGACTCCGAGCGACGTTCCGGGCAGTACTTC
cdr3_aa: CSADPGTDSERRSGQYF

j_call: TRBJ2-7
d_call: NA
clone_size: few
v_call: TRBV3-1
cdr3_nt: TGTGCCAGCAGCCAAAGGCGGGACGAGCAGTACTTC
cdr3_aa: CASSQRRDEQYF

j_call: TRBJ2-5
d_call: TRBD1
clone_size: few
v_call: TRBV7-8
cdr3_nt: TGTGCCAGCAGCTTATTCGAGGGGGCGGCGGAGACCCAGTACTTC
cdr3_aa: CASSLFEGAAETQYF

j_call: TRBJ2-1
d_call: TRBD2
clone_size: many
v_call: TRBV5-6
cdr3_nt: TGTGCCAGCGGACTAGCGGTTTTCAATGAGCAGTTCTTC
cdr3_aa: CASGLAVFNEQFF

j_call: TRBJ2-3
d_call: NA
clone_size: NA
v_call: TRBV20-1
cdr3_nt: TGCAGTGCTAGAGTGGCGGCAATTAGCACAGATACGCAGTATTTT
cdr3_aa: CSARVAAISTDTQYF

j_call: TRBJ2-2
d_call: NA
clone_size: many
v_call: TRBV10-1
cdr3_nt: NA
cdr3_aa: CASPRRGPTQVEPGSCFF

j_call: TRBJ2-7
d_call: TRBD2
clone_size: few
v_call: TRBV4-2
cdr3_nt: TGTGCCAGCAGCCAAGACCCGGGACTAGCGGACCTAAGCTCCTACGAGCAGTACTTC
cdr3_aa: CASSQDPGLADLSSYEQYF

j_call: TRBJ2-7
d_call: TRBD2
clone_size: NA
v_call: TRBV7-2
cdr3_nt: TGTGCCAGCAGCTTAAGAGGGCGGGAGGGCCTCGACGAGCAGTACTTC
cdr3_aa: CASSLRGREGLDEQYF

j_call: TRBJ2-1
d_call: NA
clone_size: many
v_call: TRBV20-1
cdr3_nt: TGCAGTGCTAGAGGGCCGAATGAGCAGTTCTTC
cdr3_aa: CSARGPNEQFF

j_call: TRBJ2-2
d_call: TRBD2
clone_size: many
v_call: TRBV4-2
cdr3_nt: TGTGCCAGCAGCCAAGATGGGGCTAGCGGGGTGAACACCGGGGAGCTGTTTTTT
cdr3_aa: CASSQDGASGVNTGELFF

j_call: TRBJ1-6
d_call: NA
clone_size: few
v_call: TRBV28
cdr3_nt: TGTGCCAGCAGTTTACCCTCCCAAAGGGCCACCACGACCTGGGATTCACCCCTCCACTTT
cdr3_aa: CASSLPSQRATTTWDSPLHF

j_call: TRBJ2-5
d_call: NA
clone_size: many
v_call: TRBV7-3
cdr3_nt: TGTGCCAGCAGCCCCCGAGGGGGGCTCGGAGAGACCCAGTACTTC
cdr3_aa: CASSPRGGLGETQYF

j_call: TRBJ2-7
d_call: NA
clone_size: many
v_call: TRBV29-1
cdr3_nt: TGCAGCGGCACGACGGTCTCCTACGAGCAGTACTTC
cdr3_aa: CSGTTVSYEQYF

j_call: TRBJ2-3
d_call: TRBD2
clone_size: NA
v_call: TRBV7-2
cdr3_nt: TGTGCCAGCAGCTGGGGGGGAGGGGACACAGATACGCAGTATTTT
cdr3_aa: CASSWGGGDTDTQYF